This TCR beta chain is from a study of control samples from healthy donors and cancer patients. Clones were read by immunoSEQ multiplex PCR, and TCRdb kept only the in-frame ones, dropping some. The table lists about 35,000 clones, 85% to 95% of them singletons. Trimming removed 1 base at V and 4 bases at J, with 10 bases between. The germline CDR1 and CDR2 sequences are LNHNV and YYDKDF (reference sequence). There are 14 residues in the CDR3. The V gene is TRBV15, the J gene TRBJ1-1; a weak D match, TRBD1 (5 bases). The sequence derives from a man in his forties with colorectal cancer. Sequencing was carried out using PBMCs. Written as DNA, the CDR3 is TGTGCCACCAGCAGAGGGGGGTGGGTCACTGAAGCTTTCTTT. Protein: CATSRGGWVTEAFF.